This T cell receptor beta chain derives from a study of human T cells and chemical hapten exposure. Whole-study results and caveats: Relative to control repertoires, expanded TCRs gave rise to significantly more large CDR3 similarity clusters.

TCRdb passed the RACE reads through MiXCR, listing each CDR3 protein once. The profile shows 130,000 or so distinct CDR3 sequences, 10% to 12% of them singletons. The CDR3 runs to 14 residues. Germline loops: CDR1 SGHKS, CDR2 YYEKEE (reference sequence). Trimming took 3 bases from V and 5 from J, leaving 14 bases between them. Remarks on this clonotype: Its specificity is not known.

Documented time point: patch test 3, about 24 weeks after DPC sensitization. Treatment reported: therapeutic diphenylcyclopropenone sensitization with weekly scalp DPC. J is TRBJ1-1 and V is TRBV5-5; no firm D call. The sample was whole blood, taken in connection with sensitization to the hapten diphenylcyclopropenone (DPC). The receptor comes from a woman between 45 and 60 years old with alopecia areata. Some clones in this sample may be carry-over from other donors' samples. This CDR3 is CASSSPDPGTEAFF. The CDR3 DNA follows: TGTGCCAGCAGCTCCCCGGACCCGGGAACTGAAGCTTTCTTT.